This record concerns one T cell receptor (beta chain) sequence. Its antigen is undetermined. TCRdb's copy holds only in-frame clones and misses some; the assay was immunoSEQ multiplex PCR. This table has tens of thousands of clones, around 88% appearing once. V dropped 4 bases and J dropped 6 bases, with 13 bases sitting between them. This CDR3 has 14 amino acids. Germline CDR1 and CDR2: LGHNA and YSLEER. The entry originates in a study of lymphopenia after photon versus proton radiotherapy. Findings and limits, study-wide: Oligoclonal CD8+ Temra expansion after nadir drove photon patients' diversity drop. In patients who died, overall survival fell as post-nadir TCR diversity dropped more. Under photons, naive T cells and diversity fell while effector/memory populations rose.

This clonotype was sampled from an elderly man with esophageal cancer. The chain joins TRBV4-3 to TRBJ2-1; a weak D match, TRBD2 (5 bases). This specimen consisted of peripheral blood, obtained from a patient treated with proton-based radiotherapy. CDR3 nucleotide sequence: TGCGCCAGCAGCCGCAGTACTAGGCCCAATGAGCAGTTCTTC. Translated: CASSRSTRPNEQFF.